This T cell receptor beta chain was recorded in a study of a mutant IDH1 vaccine in newly diagnosed glioma. Overall study findings and caveats: Pseudoprogression showed no apparent link to changes in top peripheral T cell clonotypes.

V was clipped by 4 bases and J by 4 bases; unmatched bases: 9. This CDR3 has 15 residues. The germline V gene encodes CDR1 MNHEY and CDR2 SVGAGI. As concerns this clone: What it binds is unknown.

Time point in this sample: baseline, week 1 (first vaccination visit). Treatment reported: pre-vaccination baseline after standard-of-care therapy. Each astrocytoma in the donors was new, WHO grade 3 or 4, IDH1-mutant and ATRX-lost. The protocol was immunoSEQ multiplex PCR, while the TCRdb copy is restricted to in-frame clones and leaves out a portion. The repertoire includes tens of thousands of clones, approximately 86% of them detected once, and around 5% sits in the top ten. The gene calls are TRBV6-5 and TRBJ2-5; 7 bases fit TRBD1. The source is a woman aged 40 to 50 with glioma. Sequencing was performed on PBMCs, taken from a glioma patient treated with radiotherapy, temozolomide or both. In DNA form, the CDR3 reads TGTGCCAGCAGTTCCCTACAGGGGCGAGGAGAGACCCAGTACTTC. This sequence encodes CASSSLQGRGETQYF.